This TCR beta chain was observed in a study of blood T cells in healthy people across ages. The V gene's germline CDR1 is SEHNR and CDR2 FQNEAQ (reference sequence). Trimming left V 7 bases short and J 2 bases short, with 11 bases between. CDR3 length: 13 amino acids. For the second PCR, which ran for about 6 to 12 cycles, a sample-barcoded 5' primer and a J-beta primer mix were used. In TCRdb, the 5' RACE reads were re-called with MiXCR into one record per CDR3 protein. The repertoire holds some 790,000 distinct CDR3 sequences, with under 30% as singletons. About this clonotype itself: Its antigen is not identified.

Study-wide results and caveats: A roughly linear age-dependent decrease characterized TCR beta diversity per million T cells. Both naive CD4+ cell counts and diversity were greater in long-lived donors than in aged donors. From one million sequenced T cells, diversity estimates were lower bounds.

Input material: blood. The sequence derives from a woman aged 80 or over in good health. J is TRBJ1-1 and V is TRBV7-9, with D possibly being TRBD1 (5 bases). The CDR3, as DNA: TGTGCCAGCAATCGCGGGACCAACACTGAAGCTTTCTTT. This gives the protein CASNRGTNTEAFF.